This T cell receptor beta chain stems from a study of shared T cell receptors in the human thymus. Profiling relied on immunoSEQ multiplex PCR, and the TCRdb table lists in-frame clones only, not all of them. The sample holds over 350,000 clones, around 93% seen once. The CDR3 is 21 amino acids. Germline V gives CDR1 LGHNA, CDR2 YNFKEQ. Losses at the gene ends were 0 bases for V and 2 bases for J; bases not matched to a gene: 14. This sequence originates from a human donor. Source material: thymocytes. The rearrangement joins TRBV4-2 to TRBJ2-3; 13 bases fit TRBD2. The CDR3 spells CASSQDRGRTSGRDLTDTQYF. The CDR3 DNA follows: TGTGCCAGCAGCCAAGATCGGGGACGGACTAGCGGGAGAGATCTCACAGATACGCAGTATTTT.